A selection of T cell receptor beta chains follows, all from one sample in a study of blood T cell repertoires in COVID-19. Sequencing was performed with immunoSEQ multiplex PCR; in TCRdb, only in-frame clones are kept and a portion is missing. The repertoire holds some 510,000 clones, more than 75% seen once, with less than 2% in the top ten. Sequenced material: PBMCs or T cells enriched from blood (not recorded which). The receptors here all came from a woman between 35 and 50 years old who had recovered from COVID-19. CDR3s include the opening cysteine and the closing phenylalanine or tryptophan. The D gene is left open where the match is weak.

d_call	v_call	j_call	cdr3_nt	cdr3_aa
TRBD2	TRBV12-5	TRBJ2-5	TGTGCTAGTGGTTCACGGACTAGCGGGAGGTGGATGGAGACCCAGTACTTC	CASGSRTSGRWMETQYF
-	TRBV7-2	TRBJ2-1	TGTGCCAGCAGCAAAACGCCTCGTGGGAGCGGTGAGCAGTTCTTC	CASSKTPRGSGEQFF
-	TRBV12-3/TRBV12-4	TRBJ1-2	TGTGCCAGCAGCTGGAGCTCTAACTATGGCTACACCTTC	CASSWSSNYGYTF
TRBD1	TRBV15	TRBJ1-5	TGTGCCACCAGCAGAGTGGGACAGGGAAATCAGCCCCAGCATTTT	CATSRVGQGNQPQHF
-	TRBV19	TRBJ1-3	TGTGCCAGTAGTAGGATGACAAGGATATCTGGAAACACCATATATTTT	CASSRMTRISGNTIYF
-	TRBV19	TRBJ1-2	TGTGCCAGTAAGGGGCGCGGATTTTATGGCTACACCTTC	CASKGRGFYGYTF
TRBD1	TRBV2	TRBJ1-4	TGTGCCAGCAGTCAGAACAGGGGAGCTAATGAAAAACTGTTTTTT	CASSQNRGANEKLFF
-	TRBV7-9	TRBJ1-3	TGTGCCAGCAGCGCCGACAGGAACTCTGGAAACACCATATATTTT	CASSADRNSGNTIYF
-	TRBV9	TRBJ1-6	TGTGCCAGCAGTGTGCACTCAGGGGTACGATCACCCCTCCACTTT	CASSVHSGVRSPLHF
TRBD1	TRBV14	TRBJ1-4	TGTGCCAGCAGCCAAAACAGGGGCCTGGGGGAAAAACTGTTTTTT	CASSQNRGLGEKLFF
TRBD2	TRBV7-2	TRBJ2-7	TGTGCCAGCAGAGGCGGGAGCTCCTACGAGCAGTACTTC	CASRGGSSYEQYF
-	TRBV7-2	TRBJ1-1	TGTGCCAGCAGCTCCCGGGTGCGGAGGACTGAAGCTTTCTTT	CASSSRVRRTEAFF
-	TRBV20-1	TRBJ1-2	TGCAGTGCCGGGCCAGGGGCTGGCTACACCTTC	CSAGPGAGYTF